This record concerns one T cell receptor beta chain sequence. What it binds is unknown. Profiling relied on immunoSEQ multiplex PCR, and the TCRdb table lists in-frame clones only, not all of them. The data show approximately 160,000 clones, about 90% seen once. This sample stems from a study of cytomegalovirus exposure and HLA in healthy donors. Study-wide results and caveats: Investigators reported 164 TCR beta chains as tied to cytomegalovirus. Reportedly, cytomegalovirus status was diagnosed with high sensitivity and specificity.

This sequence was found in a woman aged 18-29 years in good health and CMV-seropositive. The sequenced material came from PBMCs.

CDR3 bases: TGTGCCAGCAGCGTAGAGGGGACAGCGACAAACACCATATATTTT. Its protein is CASSVEGTATNTIYF. The gene calls are TRBV9 and TRBJ1-3; 7 nucleotides agree with TRBD1. Germline assignment: CDR1 SGDLS and CDR2 YYNGEE. J was trimmed by 6 bases and V by 0 bases; bases with no gene match: 6. This CDR3 comprises 15 residues.